These T cell receptor beta chains were read from a single sample in a study of cytomegalovirus exposure and HLA in healthy donors. The assay was immunoSEQ multiplex PCR, and TCRdb's table has in-frame clones only and misses some. The sample lists fewer than 150,000 clones, around 80% occurring once. The sequenced sample consisted of PBMCs. The receptors stem from a man aged 35-49 years in good health and CMV-seropositive. Each CDR3 is given with its conserved first and last residue. A D gene is named only where the DNA matches it firmly. Clone size is shown for a subset of rows, as once, few, many or a class of expanded clone.

J	size	D	V	CDR3	DNA
TRBJ1-1	.	TRBD1	TRBV6-5	CASSWTGQNTEAFF	TGTGCCAGCAGTTGGACAGGACAGAACACTGAAGCTTTCTTT
TRBJ1-5	.	.	TRBV2	CASSFGGGDQPQHF	TGTGCCAGCAGCTTCGGGGGAGGGGATCAGCCCCAGCATTTT
TRBJ1-1	.	.	TRBV12-5	CASGFGRGTEAFF	TGTGCTAGTGGTTTCGGCAGGGGAACTGAAGCTTTCTTT
TRBJ2-1	.	TRBD2	TRBV29-1	CSVEEGELAGVGFF	TGCAGCGTTGAAGAAGGCGAATTAGCGGGAGTTGGGTTCTTC
TRBJ1-5	few	.	TRBV7-8	CATGTGVQPQHF	TGTGCCACCGGGACGGGGGTCCAGCCCCAGCATTTT
TRBJ2-7	.	TRBD1	TRBV10-3	CAISEYRDRDLHEQYF	TGTGCCATCAGTGAATACCGGGACAGGGATTTACACGAGCAGTACTTC
TRBJ2-7	few	TRBD1	TRBV10-3	CAISDPGTGRLQYF	TGTGCCATCAGCGACCCCGGGACAGGGCGGTTGCAGTACTTC
TRBJ1-6	many	.	TRBV4-2	CASSQGGVALHF	TGTGCCAGCAGCCAAGGTGGAGTGGCCCTCCACTTT
TRBJ1-2	.	TRBD1	TRBV2	CASSEHPSGQGARGYTF	TGTGCCAGCAGTGAACATCCGAGCGGACAGGGGGCCAGGGGCTACACCTTC
TRBJ2-7	.	TRBD2	TRBV27	CASSPSTSGLYEQYF	TGTGCCAGCAGTCCCTCTACTAGCGGACTCTACGAGCAGTACTTC
TRBJ1-1	.	.	TRBV19	CASSAGDLRALAFF	TGTGCCAGTAGTGCAGGGGACCTTAGGGCCTTAGCTTTCTTT
TRBJ1-1	.	.	TRBV19	CASRGPNTEAFF	TGTGCCAGTAGGGGGCCGAACACTGAAGCTTTCTTT
TRBJ1-1	.	TRBD1	TRBV27	CASSMNRGQTEAFF	TGTGCCAGCAGTATGAACAGGGGGCAGACTGAAGCTTTCTTT
TRBJ1-1	once	TRBD1	TRBV28	CAGWTGPNTEAFF	TGTGCCGGCTGGACAGGGCCGAACACTGAAGCTTTCTTT
TRBJ2-1	few	TRBD2	TRBV5-1	CASLTEPGLAGYNEQFF	TGCGCCAGCTTGACAGAACCGGGACTAGCGGGATACAATGAGCAGTTCTTC
TRBJ1-1	once	TRBD1	TRBV4-1	CASSHNRGYTEAFF	TGCGCCAGCAGCCATAACAGGGGGTACACTGAAGCTTTCTTT
TRBJ2-5	.	TRBD1	TRBV11-2	CASSFDRGGETQYF	TGTGCCAGCAGCTTCGACAGGGGAGGAGAGACCCAGTACTTC
TRBJ2-3	.	TRBD2	TRBV10-3	CAISDRLAGGPYTDTQYF	TGTGCCATCAGTGACAGACTAGCGGGAGGGCCTTACACAGATACGCAGTATTTT
TRBJ1-2	.	.	TRBV2	CASSRSEEGYTF	TGTGCCAGCAGCAGATCAGAAGAAGGCTACACCTTC
TRBJ2-5	.	.	TRBV5-1	CASSLMGGETQYF	TGCGCCAGCAGCTTGATGGGGGGAGAGACCCAGTACTTC
TRBJ2-2	.	TRBD2	TRBV5-4	CASSFVGLAGAGELFF	TGTGCCAGCAGCTTCGTAGGACTAGCGGGAGCCGGGGAGCTGTTTTTT
TRBJ2-1	.	TRBD2	TRBV7-8	CASRVLAGGPGEQFF	TGTGCCAGCAGGGTACTAGCGGGAGGGCCAGGTGAGCAGTTCTTC
TRBJ2-1	.	.	TRBV30	CACPGLRGEQFF	TGTGCCTGTCCGGGACTTAGGGGTGAGCAGTTCTTC
TRBJ2-1	once	.	TRBV5-1	CASSLNLGSFNEQFF	TGCGCCAGCAGCTTGAATTTGGGGAGTTTCAATGAGCAGTTCTTC
TRBJ1-4	.	.	TRBV6-1	CASSEDSGSGEKLFF	TGTGCCAGCAGTGAAGACTCAGGGTCGGGTGAAAAACTGTTTTTT
TRBJ1-2	.	TRBD1	TRBV5-1	CASSLEGALDGYTF	TGCGCCAGCAGCTTGGAGGGGGCTTTGGATGGCTACACCTTC
TRBJ1-3	.	TRBD1	TRBV4-1	CASSPSTGAGNTIYF	TGCGCCAGCAGCCCTTCGACAGGGGCGGGAAACACCATATATTTT
TRBJ2-7	.	TRBD2	TRBV14	CASSQVLAGLYEQYF	TGTGCCAGCAGCCAAGTCTTAGCGGGGCTCTACGAGCAGTACTTC
TRBJ1-1	.	.	TRBV30	CAGRGQRNTEAFF	TGTGCCGGGCGTGGACAGCGAAACACTGAAGCTTTCTTT
TRBJ2-1	.	.	TRBV7-2	CASSSRLPPEQFF	TGTGCCAGCAGCTCTAGACTTCCTCCGGAGCAGTTCTTC
TRBJ1-6	.	TRBD1	TRBV5-1	CASSLGTGPIWDSPLHF	TGCGCCAGCAGCTTGGGGACAGGCCCTATTTGGGATTCACCCCTCCACTTT
TRBJ1-1	.	.	TRBV11-2	CASGGQTNTEAFF	TGTGCCAGCGGCGGACAGACGAACACTGAAGCTTTCTTT
TRBJ2-7	.	.	TRBV19	CASSIVYEQYF	TGTGCCAGTAGTATCGTCTACGAGCAGTACTTC
TRBJ2-1	.	TRBD2	TRBV2	CASRLNSGNYNEQFF	TGTGCCAGCCGCCTGAATAGCGGGAATTACAATGAGCAGTTCTTC
TRBJ1-2	.	TRBD1	TRBV7-9	CASSLGTGGVDGYTF	TGTGCCAGCAGCTTAGGGACAGGGGGCGTGGATGGCTACACCTTC
TRBJ1-1	.	.	TRBV9	CASTRGANTEAFF	TGTGCCAGCACGCGGGGGGCGAACACTGAAGCTTTCTTT
TRBJ1-6	once	.	TRBV7-9	CSSSLTGNNNSPLHF	TGTTCCAGCAGCCTAACGGGGAACAATAATTCACCCCTCCACTTT
TRBJ2-7	.	TRBD2	TRBV6-1	CASSEGVGRVSYEQYF	TGTGCCAGCAGTGAAGGGGTGGGGAGGGTCTCCTACGAGCAGTACTTC
TRBJ2-5	.	.	TRBV7-8	CASSLAMGGRHQETQYF	TGTGCCAGCAGCTTAGCGATGGGTGGGAGACACCAAGAGACCCAGTACTTC
TRBJ2-6	.	.	TRBV7-8	CASPGDLQANVLTF	TGTGCCAGCCCGGGTGACTTACAGGCCAACGTCCTGACTTTC
TRBJ2-5	.	.	TRBV11-2	CASSLLAPQYF	TGTGCCAGCAGCTTACTAGCTCCGCAGTACTTC
TRBJ2-7	.	TRBD2	TRBV20-1	CTGGSYDEQYF	TGCACTGGCGGGAGTTACGACGAGCAGTACTTC
TRBJ1-1	few	.	TRBV6-5	CASSYDTFEAFF	TGTGCCAGCAGTTACGACACTTTTGAAGCTTTCTTT
TRBJ1-4	.	.	TRBV27	CASSPTNPNEKLFF	TGTGCCAGCAGCCCGACAAATCCTAATGAAAAACTGTTTTTT
TRBJ2-5	once	TRBD1	TRBV18	CASSPRQGEGTQYF	TGTGCCAGCTCACCGAGACAGGGCGAGGGGACCCAGTACTTC
TRBJ2-7	once	.	TRBV2	CASSDRGKEQYF	TGTGCCAGCAGTGACAGGGGAAAGGAGCAGTACTTC